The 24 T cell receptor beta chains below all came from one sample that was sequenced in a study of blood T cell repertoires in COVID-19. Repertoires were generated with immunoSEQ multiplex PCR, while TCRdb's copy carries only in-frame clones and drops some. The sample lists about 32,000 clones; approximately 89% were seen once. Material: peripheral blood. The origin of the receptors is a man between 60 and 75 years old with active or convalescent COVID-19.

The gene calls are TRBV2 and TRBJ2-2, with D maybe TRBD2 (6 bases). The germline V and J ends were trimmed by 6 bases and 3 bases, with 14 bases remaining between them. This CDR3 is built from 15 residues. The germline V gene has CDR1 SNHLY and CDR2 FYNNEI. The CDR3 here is CASSSVGLDTGELFF. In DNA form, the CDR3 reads TGTGCCAGCAGCTCAGTGGGACTGGACACCGGGGAGCTGTTTTTT.

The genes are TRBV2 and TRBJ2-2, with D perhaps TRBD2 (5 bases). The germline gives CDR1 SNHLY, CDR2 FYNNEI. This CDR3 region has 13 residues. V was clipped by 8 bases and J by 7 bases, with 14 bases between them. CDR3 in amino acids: CASRREGIGELFF. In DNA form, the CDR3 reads TGTGCCAGCCGCCGGGAAGGGATCGGGGAGCTGTTTTTT.

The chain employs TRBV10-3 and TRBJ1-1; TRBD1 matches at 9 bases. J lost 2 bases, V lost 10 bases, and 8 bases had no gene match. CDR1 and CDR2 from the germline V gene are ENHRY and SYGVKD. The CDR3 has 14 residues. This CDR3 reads CASTGTGRNTEAFF. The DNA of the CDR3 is TGTGCCAGCACCGGGACAGGGAGAAACACTGAAGCTTTCTTT.

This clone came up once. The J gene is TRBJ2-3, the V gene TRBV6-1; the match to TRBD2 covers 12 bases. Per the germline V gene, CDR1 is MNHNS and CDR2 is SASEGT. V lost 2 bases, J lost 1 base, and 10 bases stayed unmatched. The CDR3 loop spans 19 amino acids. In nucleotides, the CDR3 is TGTGCCAGCAGTGAATTTCCTAGCGGGAGGGCCGGGGGCACAGATACGCAGTATTTT. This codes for CASSEFPSGRAGGTDTQYF.

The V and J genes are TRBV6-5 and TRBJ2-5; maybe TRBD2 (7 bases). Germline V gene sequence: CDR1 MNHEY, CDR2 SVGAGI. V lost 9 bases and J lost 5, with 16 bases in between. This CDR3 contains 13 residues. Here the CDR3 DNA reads TGTGCCAGTGCCGGAGGGGGGGTTGAGACCCAGTACTTC. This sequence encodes CASAGGGVETQYF.

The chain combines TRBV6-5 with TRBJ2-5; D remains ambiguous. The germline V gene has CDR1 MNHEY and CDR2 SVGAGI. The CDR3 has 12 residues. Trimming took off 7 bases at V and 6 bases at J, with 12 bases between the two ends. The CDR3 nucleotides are TGTGCCAGCACAGCGCCCACACAGACCCAGTACTTC. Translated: CASTAPTQTQYF.

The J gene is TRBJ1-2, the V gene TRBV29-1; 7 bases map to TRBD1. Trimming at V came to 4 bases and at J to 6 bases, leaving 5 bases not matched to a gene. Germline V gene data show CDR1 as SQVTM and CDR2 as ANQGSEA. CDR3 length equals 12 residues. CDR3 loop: CSVGDRGNGYTF. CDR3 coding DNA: TGCAGCGTTGGGGACAGAGGTAATGGCTACACCTTC.

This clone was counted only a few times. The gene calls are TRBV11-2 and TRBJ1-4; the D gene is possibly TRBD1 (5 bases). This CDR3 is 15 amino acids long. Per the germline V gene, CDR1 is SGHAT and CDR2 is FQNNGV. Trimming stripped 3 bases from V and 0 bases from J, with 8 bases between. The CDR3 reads CASSFRGATNEKLFF. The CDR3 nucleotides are TGTGCCAGCAGCTTTCGGGGGGCAACTAATGAAAAACTGTTTTTT.

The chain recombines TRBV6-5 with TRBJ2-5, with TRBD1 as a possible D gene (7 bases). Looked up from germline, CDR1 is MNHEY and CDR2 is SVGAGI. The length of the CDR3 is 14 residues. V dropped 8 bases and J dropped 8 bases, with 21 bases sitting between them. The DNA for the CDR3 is TGTGCCAGCGGGGGGACAGCGCCTTCAAGAACCCAGTACTTC. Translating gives CASGGTAPSRTQYF.

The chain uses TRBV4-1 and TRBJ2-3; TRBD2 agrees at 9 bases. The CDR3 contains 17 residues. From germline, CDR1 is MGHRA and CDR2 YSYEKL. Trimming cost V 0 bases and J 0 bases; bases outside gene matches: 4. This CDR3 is CASSQDRGLASTDTQYF. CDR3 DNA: TGCGCCAGCAGCCAAGATCGAGGACTAGCGAGCACAGATACGCAGTATTTT.

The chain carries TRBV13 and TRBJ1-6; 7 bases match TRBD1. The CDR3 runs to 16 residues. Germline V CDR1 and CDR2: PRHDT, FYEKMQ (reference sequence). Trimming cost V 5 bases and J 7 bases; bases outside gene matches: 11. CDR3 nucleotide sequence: TGTGCCAGCAGCCCATCCCCGGACAGGAGGAATTCACCCCTCCACTTT. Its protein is CASSPSPDRRNSPLHF.

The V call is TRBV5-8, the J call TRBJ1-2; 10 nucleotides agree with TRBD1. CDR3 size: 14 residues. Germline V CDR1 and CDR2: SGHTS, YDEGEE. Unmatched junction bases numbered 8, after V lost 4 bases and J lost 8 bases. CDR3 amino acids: CASSKLDRGRGYTF. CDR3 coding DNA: TGTGCCAGCAGCAAACTTGACAGGGGGCGAGGCTACACCTTC.

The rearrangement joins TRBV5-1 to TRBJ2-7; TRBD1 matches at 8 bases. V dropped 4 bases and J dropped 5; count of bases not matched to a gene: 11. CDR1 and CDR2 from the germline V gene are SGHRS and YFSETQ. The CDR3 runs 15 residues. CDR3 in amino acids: CASSNDADRGHEQYV. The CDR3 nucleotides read TGCGCCAGCAGCAACGATGCCGACAGGGGACACGAGCAGTACGTC.

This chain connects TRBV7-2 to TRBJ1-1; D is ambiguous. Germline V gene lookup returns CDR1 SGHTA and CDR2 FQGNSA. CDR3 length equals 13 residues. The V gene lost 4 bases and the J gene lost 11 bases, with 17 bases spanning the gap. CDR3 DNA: TGTGCCAGCAGCTCTAAACCCCAGCGAACCGCTTTCTTT. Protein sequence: CASSSKPQRTAFF.

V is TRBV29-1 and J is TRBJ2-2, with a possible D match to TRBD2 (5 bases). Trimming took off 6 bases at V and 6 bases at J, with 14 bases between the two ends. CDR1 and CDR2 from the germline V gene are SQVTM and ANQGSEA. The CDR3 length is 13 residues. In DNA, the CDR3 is TGCAGCGTGTGGGTGAACGGGGCCGGGGAGCTGTTTTTT. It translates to CSVWVNGAGELFF.

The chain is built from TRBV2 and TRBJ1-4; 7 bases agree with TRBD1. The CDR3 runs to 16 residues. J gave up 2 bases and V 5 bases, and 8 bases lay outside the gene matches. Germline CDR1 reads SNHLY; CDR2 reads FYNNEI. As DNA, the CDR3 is TGTGCCAGCAGTCCAACCCCACAGGGGACTAATGAAAAACTGTTTTTT. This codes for CASSPTPQGTNEKLFF.

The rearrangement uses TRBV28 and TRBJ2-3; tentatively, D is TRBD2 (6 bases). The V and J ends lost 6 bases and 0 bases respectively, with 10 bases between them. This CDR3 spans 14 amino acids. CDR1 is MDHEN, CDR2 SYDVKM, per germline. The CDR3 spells CASSLGGSTDTQYF. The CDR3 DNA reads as TGTGCCAGCAGCCTTGGGGGGAGCACAGATACGCAGTATTTT.

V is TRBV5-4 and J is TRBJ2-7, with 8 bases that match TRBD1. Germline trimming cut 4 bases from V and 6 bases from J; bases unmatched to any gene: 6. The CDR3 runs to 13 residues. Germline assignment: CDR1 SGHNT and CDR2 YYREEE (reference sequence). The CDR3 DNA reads TGTGCCAGCAGCAGGGGGACAGGTCCCGAGCAGTACGTC. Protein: CASSRGTGPEQYV.

CDR3 nucleotide sequence: TGTGCCACCAGCAGAGATTTGACTAGCCCCAGCACCGGGGAGCTGTTTTTT. Protein product: CATSRDLTSPSTGELFF. The chain joins TRBV15 to TRBJ2-2; TRBD2 aligns across 7 bases. The CDR3 loop spans 17 amino acids. V was clipped by 0 bases and J by 4 bases; unmatched bases: 8. Germline-derived CDR1 and CDR2 are LNHNV and YYDKDF (reference sequence).

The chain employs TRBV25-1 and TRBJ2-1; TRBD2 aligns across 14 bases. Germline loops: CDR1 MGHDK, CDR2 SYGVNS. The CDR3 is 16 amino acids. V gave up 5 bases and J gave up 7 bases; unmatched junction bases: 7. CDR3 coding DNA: TGTGCCAGCAGTCCCACCGGGACTAGCGGGAGTAATGAGCAGTTCTTC. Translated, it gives CASSPTGTSGSNEQFF. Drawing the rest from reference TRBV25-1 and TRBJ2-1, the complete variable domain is EADIYQTPRYLVIGTGKKITLECSQTMGHDKMYWYQQDPGMELHLIHYSYGVNSTEKGDLSSESTVSRIRTEHFPLTLESARPSHTSQYLCASSPTGTSGSNEQFFGPGTRLTVL.

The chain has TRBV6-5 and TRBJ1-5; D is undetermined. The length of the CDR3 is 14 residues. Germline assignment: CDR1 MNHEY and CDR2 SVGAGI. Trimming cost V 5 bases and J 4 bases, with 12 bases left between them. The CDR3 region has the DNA TGTGCCAGCAGTAAGGACTGGGGAAATCAGCCCCAGCATTTT. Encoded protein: CASSKDWGNQPQHF.

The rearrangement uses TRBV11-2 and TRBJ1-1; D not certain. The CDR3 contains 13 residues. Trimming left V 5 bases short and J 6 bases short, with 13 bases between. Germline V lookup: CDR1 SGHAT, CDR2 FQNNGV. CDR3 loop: CASSVVLGAEAFF. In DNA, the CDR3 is TGTGCCAGCAGCGTCGTCCTCGGGGCTGAAGCTTTCTTT.

CDR3 residues: CASSSATGDEQYV. The CDR3 nucleotides read TGCGCCAGCAGCTCGGCAACAGGGGACGAGCAGTACGTC. The chain has TRBV5-1 and TRBJ2-7; 7 bases are a match to TRBD1. V lost 3 bases, J lost 5 bases, and 5 bases stayed unmatched. Germline assignment: CDR1 SGHRS and CDR2 YFSETQ. The CDR3 sequence is 13 residues long.

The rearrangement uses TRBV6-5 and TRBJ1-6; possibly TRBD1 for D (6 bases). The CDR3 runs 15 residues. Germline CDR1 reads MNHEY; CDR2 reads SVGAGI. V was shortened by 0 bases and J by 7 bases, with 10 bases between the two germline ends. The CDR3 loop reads CASSYSGQGNSPLHF. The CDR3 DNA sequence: TGTGCCAGCAGTTACTCGGGCCAGGGGAATTCACCCCTCCACTTT.